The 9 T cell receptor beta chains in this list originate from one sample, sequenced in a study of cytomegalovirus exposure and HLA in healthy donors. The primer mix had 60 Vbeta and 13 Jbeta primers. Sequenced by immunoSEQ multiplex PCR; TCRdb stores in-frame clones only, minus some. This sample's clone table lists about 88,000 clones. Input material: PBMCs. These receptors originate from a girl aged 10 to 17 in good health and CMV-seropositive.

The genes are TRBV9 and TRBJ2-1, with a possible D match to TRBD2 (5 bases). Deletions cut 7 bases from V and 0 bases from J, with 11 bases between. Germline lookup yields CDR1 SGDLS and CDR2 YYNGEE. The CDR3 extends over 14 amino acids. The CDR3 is CASGRGSSYNEQFF. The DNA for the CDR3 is TGTGCCAGCGGCCGAGGGAGCTCCTACAATGAGCAGTTCTTC.

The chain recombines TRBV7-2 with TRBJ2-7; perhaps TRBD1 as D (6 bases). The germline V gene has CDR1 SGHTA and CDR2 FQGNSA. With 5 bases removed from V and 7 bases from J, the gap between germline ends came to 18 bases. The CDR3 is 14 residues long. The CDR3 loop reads CASSPSTGTGEQYF. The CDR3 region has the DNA TGTGCCAGCAGCCCCAGCACAGGGACCGGGGAGCAGTACTTC.

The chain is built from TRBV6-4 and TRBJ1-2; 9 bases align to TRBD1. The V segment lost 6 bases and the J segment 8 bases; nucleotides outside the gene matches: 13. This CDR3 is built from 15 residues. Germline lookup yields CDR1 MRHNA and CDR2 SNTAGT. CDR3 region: CASSPKSGTGYGYTF. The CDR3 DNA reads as TGTGCCAGCAGCCCAAAATCCGGGACAGGGTACGGCTACACCTTC.

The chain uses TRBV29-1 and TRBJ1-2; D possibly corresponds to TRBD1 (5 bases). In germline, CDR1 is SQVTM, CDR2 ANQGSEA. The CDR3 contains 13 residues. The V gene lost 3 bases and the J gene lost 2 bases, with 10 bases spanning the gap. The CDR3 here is CSVEGRLNYGYTF. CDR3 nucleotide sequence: TGCAGCGTTGAGGGGCGGCTAAACTATGGCTACACCTTC. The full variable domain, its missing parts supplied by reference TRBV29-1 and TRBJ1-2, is SAVISQKPSRDICQRGTSLTIQCQVDSQVTMMFWYRQQPGQSLTLIATANQGSEATYESGFVIDKFPISRPNLTFSTLTVSNMSPEDSSIYLCSVEGRLNYGYTFGSGTRLTVV.

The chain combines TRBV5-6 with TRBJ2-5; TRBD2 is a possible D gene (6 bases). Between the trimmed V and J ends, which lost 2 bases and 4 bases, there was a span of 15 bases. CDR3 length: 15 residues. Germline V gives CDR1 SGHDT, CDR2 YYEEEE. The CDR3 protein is CASSFPLADGETQYF. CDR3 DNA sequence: TGTGCCAGCAGCTTTCCATTAGCGGATGGAGAGACCCAGTACTTC.

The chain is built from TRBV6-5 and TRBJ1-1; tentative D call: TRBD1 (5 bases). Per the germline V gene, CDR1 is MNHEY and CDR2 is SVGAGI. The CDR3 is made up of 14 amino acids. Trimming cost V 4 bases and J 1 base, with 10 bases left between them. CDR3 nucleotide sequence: TGTGCCAGCAGTTCTGGGGCGAAGAACACTGAAGCTTTCTTT. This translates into CASSSGAKNTEAFF.

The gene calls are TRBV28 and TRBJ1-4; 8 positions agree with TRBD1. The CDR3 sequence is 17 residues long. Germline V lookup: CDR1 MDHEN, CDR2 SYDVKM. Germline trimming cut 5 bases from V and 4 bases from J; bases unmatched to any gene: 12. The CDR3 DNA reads TGTGCCAGCAGTCCCGGCACCTTCGGACAGGGTAATGAAAAACTGTTTTTT. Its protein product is CASSPGTFGQGNEKLFF.

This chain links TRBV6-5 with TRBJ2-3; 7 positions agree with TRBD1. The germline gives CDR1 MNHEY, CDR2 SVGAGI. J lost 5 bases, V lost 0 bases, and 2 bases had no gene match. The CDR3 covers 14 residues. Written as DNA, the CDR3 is TGTGCCAGCAGTTACTCACAGGGGAAAGATACGCAGTATTTT. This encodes CASSYSQGKDTQYF.

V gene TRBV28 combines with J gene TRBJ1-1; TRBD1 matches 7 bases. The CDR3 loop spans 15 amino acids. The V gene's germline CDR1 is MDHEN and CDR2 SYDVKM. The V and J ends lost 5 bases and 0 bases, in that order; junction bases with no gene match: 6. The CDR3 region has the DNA TGTGCCAGCAGTGTGACGGGACAGATGAACACTGAAGCTTTCTTT. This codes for CASSVTGQMNTEAFF.